Described below is a single T cell receptor (beta chain) sequence and its context. Into every PCR, synthetic TCR analog templates were spiked. The data were produced by immunoSEQ multiplex PCR, yet TCRdb's version contains in-frame clones alone and is incomplete. Of roughly 44,000 clones listed, roughly 82% were seen once; the top ten hold around 2.9%. This sample is part of a study of PD-L1 blockade in urothelial cancer. Study-level background: Researchers looked at the blood 3 weeks (second dose) and 6 weeks after treatment began. Each blood sample yielded a median of about 140,000 T cells.

The sequencing used PBMCs, collected around atezolizumab (anti-PD-L1) treatment. The sequence was obtained from a man aged 70 or older with urothelial cancer.

The CDR3 nucleotides read TGTGCCAGCAGCAGGGGGCCTGGTGAAAAACTGTTTTTT. Translation gives CASSRGPGEKLFF. J is TRBJ1-4 and V is TRBV19; 8 bases are a match to TRBD1. CDR3 length: 13 amino acids. The V gene's germline CDR1 is LNHDA and CDR2 SQIVND (reference sequence). V dropped 9 bases and J dropped 7; count of bases not matched to a gene: 7.